These 19 T cell receptor beta chains share one sample of origin, sequenced in a study of CD8+CD57+ T cells in acquired aplastic anemia. Researchers used genomic DNA as the template to profile TCR beta VDJ and CDR3. Each CDR3 protein gets one entry after TCRdb re-called the reads with MiXCR. The sample lists 75,000 to 80,000 distinct CDR3 sequences; about 70% were seen once. CD8+CD57+ cell expansion had been shown by flow cytometry in patients chosen for sequencing. The sequenced material came from sorted CD4+, CD8+, or CD8+CD57+ T cells (not recorded which) from PBMCs. These receptors were obtained from a human donor with aplastic anemia.

The CDR3 reads CASLLNRGNEQFF. CDR3 in DNA: TGTGCCAGCCTACTCAATAGGGGAAATGAGCAGTTCTTC. The chain couples TRBV2 to TRBJ2-1, with D possibly matching TRBD1 (5 bases). Trimming cost V 8 bases and J 7 bases, with 15 bases left between them. This CDR3 has 13 amino acids. Germline lookup yields CDR1 SNHLY and CDR2 FYNNEI.

In the case of this clonotype: A single base separates this from a much larger clone, so it may be a read error. The CDR3 ends on some other residue instead of the conserved phenylalanine or tryptophan, so this is likely a read error. The chain is built from TRBV7-9 and TRBJ1-1; TRBD1 is a possible D gene (6 bases). Germline CDR1 reads SEHNR; CDR2 reads FQNEAQ (reference sequence). V lost 6 bases and J 8 bases, leaving 16 bases between the germline ends. CDR3 length equals 13 residues. The CDR3 coding sequence is TGTGCCAGCAGTCACCCTCTGGGGGGCGAAGCTTTCCTT. Its protein is CASSHPLGGEAFL.

This sequence joins TRBV28 and TRBJ1-1; D is undetermined. Trimming took 1 base from V and 1 from J, leaving 10 bases between them. The CDR3 loop spans 15 amino acids. Per the germline V gene, CDR1 is MDHEN and CDR2 is SYDVKM. CDR3 in amino acids: CASSLSVNPNTEAFF. DNA for the CDR3: TGTGCCAGCAGTTTATCCGTTAACCCGAACACTGAAGCTTTCTTT.

The chain is built from TRBV19 and TRBJ1-5; D is perhaps TRBD1 (5 bases). V was shortened by 7 bases and J by 5 bases, with 18 bases between the two germline ends. The length of the CDR3 is 15 residues. Germline V gene data show CDR1 as LNHDA and CDR2 as SQIVND (reference sequence). The CDR3 DNA reads TGTGCCAGTACCCGAGGAGGCAGGGACGATCAGCCCCAGCATTTT. Its translation: CASTRGGRDDQPQHF.

The chain is built from TRBV7-2 and TRBJ1-5; D is undetermined. Germline V gene lookup returns CDR1 SGHTA and CDR2 FQGNSA. This CDR3 is built from 14 residues. V was cut by 5 bases and J by 0 bases, with 8 bases left in between. DNA for the CDR3: TGTGCCAGCAGCGCAGATTATAGCAATCAGCCCCAGCATTTT. It specifies CASSADYSNQPQHF.

The V and J genes are TRBV4-1 and TRBJ2-3; the match to TRBD2 covers 8 bases. This CDR3 region has 17 residues. Germline CDR1 and CDR2: MGHRA and YSYEKL. Trimming cost V 5 bases and J 4 bases; bases outside gene matches: 14. The DNA for the CDR3 is TGCGCCAGCAGCGAGGTGGTCGGGCGGGAGGCATCAGATACGCAGTATTTT. This gives the protein CASSEVVGREASDTQYF.

The CDR3 nucleotides are TGTGCCAGCAGTGCCCCCGGGACAGGGTCGTCACCCCTCCACTTT. Translation: CASSAPGTGSSPLHF. V usage is TRBV25-1 and J usage is TRBJ1-6, with TRBD1 matching over 9 bases. There are 15 residues in the CDR3. Unmatched junction bases numbered 8, after V lost 4 bases and J lost 10 bases. The germline gives CDR1 MGHDK, CDR2 SYGVNS.

This clonotype has a count of ten or more. The gene calls are TRBV6-4 and TRBJ2-1; D gene ambiguous. Trimming removed 2 bases at V and 0 bases at J, with 11 bases between. The germline gives CDR1 MRHNA, CDR2 SNTAGT. CDR3 size: 16 residues. CDR3 protein: CASSDTTRRSYNEQFF. The DNA of the CDR3 is TGTGCCAGCAGTGACACGACCCGCCGCTCCTACAATGAGCAGTTCTTC.

In its sample, this clonotype was seen a few times. This chain uses TRBV28 with TRBJ2-7; D is unresolved. The germline V and J ends were trimmed by 2 bases and 6 bases, with 11 bases remaining between them. This CDR3 contains 13 residues. CDR1 is MDHEN, CDR2 SYDVKM, per germline. The CDR3 DNA follows: TGTGCCAGCAGTTTAGGGTCGGGCATCGAGCAGTACTTC. It specifies CASSLGSGIEQYF.

The V and J genes are TRBV20-1 and TRBJ2-5, with 7 bases lining up with TRBD2. Per germline, CDR1 DFQATT and CDR2 SNEGSKA (reference sequence). The CDR3 loop spans 12 amino acids. With V trimmed by 7 bases and J by 5 bases, 7 bases remained unmatched. CDR3 sequence reads: CSGAQGGETQYF. The CDR3 nucleotides read TGCAGTGGAGCCCAGGGAGGGGAGACCCAGTACTTC.

The CDR3 spells CSVGDRRETQYF. In DNA, the CDR3 is TGCAGCGTTGGGGACAGGAGGGAGACCCAGTACTTC. The chain is built from TRBV29-1 and TRBJ2-5; 8 bases are shared with TRBD1. CDR3 length equals 12 residues. Germline V gives CDR1 SQVTM, CDR2 ANQGSEA. V lost 4 bases to trimming and J lost 5 bases; unmatched junction nucleotides: 3.

The CDR3 bases are TGCGCCAGCAGCTTGATCCTAGGGGCCAACGTCCTGACTTTC. Translating gives CASSLILGANVLTF. The chain joins TRBV5-1 to TRBJ2-6, with D unresolved. Germline CDR1 reads SGHRS; CDR2 reads YFSETQ. V lost 1 base to trimming and J lost 4 bases, with 6 bases between them. This CDR3 is 14 amino acids long.

By proportion, this clonotype is hyperexpanded. The chain couples TRBV25-1 to TRBJ2-2; no reliable D call. There are 13 residues in the CDR3. Germline values: CDR1 MGHDK, CDR2 SYGVNS. Trimming removed 3 bases from V and 3 bases from J, with 5 bases in between. The CDR3 DNA follows: TGTGCCAGCAGTGATCGGCACACCGGGGAGCTGTTTTTT. This translates into CASSDRHTGELFF.

To note about this clonotype: A read error is likely, as this CDR3 ends without the conserved phenylalanine or tryptophan. The chain is built from TRBV4-1 and TRBJ2-1; no definite D call. The CDR3 consists of 15 residues. Trimming cost V 0 bases and J 7 bases, with 13 bases left between them. The V gene's germline CDR1 is MGHRA and CDR2 YSYEKL. The CDR3 spells CASSQELGLGNEQFL. The CDR3 DNA reads TGCGCCAGCAGCCAAGAACTGGGTCTGGGGAATGAGCAGTTCCTC.

The chain has TRBV10-3 and TRBJ2-7, with D tentatively TRBD1 (6 bases). Germline CDR1 reads ENHRY; CDR2 reads SYGVKD. V lost 2 bases and J lost 10, with 12 bases in between. The CDR3 runs 12 residues. The CDR3 DNA reads TGTGCCATCAGTGAGCCAAGGACAGTACAGTACTTC. Its protein product is CAISEPRTVQYF.

The rearrangement joins TRBV10-2 to TRBJ1-1, with D hard to call. This CDR3 spans 12 amino acids. Germline CDR1 and CDR2: WSHSY and SAAADI. Trimming shortened V by 6 bases and J by 1 base, and 6 bases separated the two germline ends. The CDR3 loop reads CASRQTNTEAFF. The DNA for the CDR3 is TGCGCCAGCAGACAGACGAACACTGAAGCTTTCTTT.

V gene TRBV29-1 combines with J gene TRBJ1-2; D gene unclear. CDR1 SQVTM and CDR2 ANQGSEA come from the germline V gene. This CDR3 contains 13 residues. V lost 5 bases, J lost 2 bases, and 12 bases lay in between. The CDR3, as DNA: TGCAGCGTTCTGATCGGACGGAACTATGGCTACACCTTC. Encoded protein: CSVLIGRNYGYTF.

The DNA for the CDR3 is TGCAGCCTGGGGTTGTTTGAGACCCAGTACTTC. Protein sequence: CSLGLFETQYF. This chain uses TRBV29-1 with TRBJ2-5, with D uncertain. Germline assignment: CDR1 SQVTM and CDR2 ANQGSEA. V was trimmed by 8 bases and J by 5 bases, leaving 12 bases between them. The CDR3 has 11 residues.

The chain is built from TRBV5-6 and TRBJ1-6, with D unresolved. V was trimmed by 2 bases and J by 8 bases, leaving 8 bases between them. Per germline, CDR1 SGHDT and CDR2 YYEEEE. The CDR3 has 13 amino acids. For the CDR3, the DNA is TGTGCCAGCAGCTTAGGACGAGATTCACCCCTCCACTTT. Its protein product is CASSLGRDSPLHF.